Only one count was recorded for the clone carrying this TCR beta chain. Its cognate antigen is unknown. The PCR made use of 60 Vbeta and 13 Jbeta primers. TCRdb's table, derived via immunoSEQ multiplex PCR, lists solely in-frame clones and lacks some. This table holds some 200,000 clones, 65% to 85% found once. This sample is part of a study of cytomegalovirus exposure and HLA in healthy donors. General study points: When presence/absence was analysed, sequencing depth was taken to be roughly uniform across donors.

The CDR3 contains 17 residues. Trimming took 3 bases from V and 4 from J; bases not matched to a gene: 7. Germline lookup yields CDR1 SGHRS and CDR2 YFSETQ. The chain uses TRBV5-1 and TRBJ2-2; TRBD2 aligns across 12 bases. What was sequenced was PBMCs. The receptor was derived from a woman in her twenties or thirties in good health and CMV-seronegative. The CDR3 DNA sequence: TGCGCCAGCAGCTCGACTAGCGGGAGTACGGCCACCGGGGAGCTGTTTTTT. As protein: CASSSTSGSTATGELFF.